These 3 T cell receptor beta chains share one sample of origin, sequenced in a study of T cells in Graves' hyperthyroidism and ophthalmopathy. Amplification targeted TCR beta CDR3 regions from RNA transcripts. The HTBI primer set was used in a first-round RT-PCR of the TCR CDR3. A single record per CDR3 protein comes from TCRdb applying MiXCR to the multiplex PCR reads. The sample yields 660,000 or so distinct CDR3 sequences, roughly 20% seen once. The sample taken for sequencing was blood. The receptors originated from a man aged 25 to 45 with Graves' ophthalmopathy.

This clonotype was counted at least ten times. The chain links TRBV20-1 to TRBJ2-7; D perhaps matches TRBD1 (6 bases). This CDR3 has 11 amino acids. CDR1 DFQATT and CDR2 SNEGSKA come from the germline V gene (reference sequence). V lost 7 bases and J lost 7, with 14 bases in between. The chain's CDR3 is CSEKKGVEQYF. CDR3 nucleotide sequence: TGCAGTGAGAAGAAGGGGGTGGAGCAGTACTTC.

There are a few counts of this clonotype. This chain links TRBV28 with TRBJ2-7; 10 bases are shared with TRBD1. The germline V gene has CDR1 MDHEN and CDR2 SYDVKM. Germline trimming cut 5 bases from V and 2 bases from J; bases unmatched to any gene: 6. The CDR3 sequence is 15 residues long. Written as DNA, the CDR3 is TGTGCCAGCAGTCCCGGGACAGGGGCTCCCTACGAGCAGTACTTC. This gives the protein CASSPGTGAPYEQYF.

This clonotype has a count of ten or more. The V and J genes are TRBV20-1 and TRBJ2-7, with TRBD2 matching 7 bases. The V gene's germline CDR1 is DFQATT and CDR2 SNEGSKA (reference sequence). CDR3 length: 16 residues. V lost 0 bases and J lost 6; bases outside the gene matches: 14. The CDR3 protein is CSARDLGLADAFEQYF. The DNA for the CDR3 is TGCAGTGCTAGAGATTTGGGTCTAGCGGATGCTTTCGAGCAGTACTTC.